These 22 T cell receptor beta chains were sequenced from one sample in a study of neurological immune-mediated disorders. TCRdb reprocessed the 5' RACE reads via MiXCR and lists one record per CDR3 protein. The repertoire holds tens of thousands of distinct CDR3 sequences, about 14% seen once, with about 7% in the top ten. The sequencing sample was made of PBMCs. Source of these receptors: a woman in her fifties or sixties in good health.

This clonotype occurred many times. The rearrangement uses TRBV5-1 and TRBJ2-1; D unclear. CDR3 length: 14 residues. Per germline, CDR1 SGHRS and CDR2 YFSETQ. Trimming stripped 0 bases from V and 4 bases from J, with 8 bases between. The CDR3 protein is CASSLVPEYNEQFF. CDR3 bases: TGCGCCAGCAGCTTGGTTCCCGAGTACAATGAGCAGTTCTTC. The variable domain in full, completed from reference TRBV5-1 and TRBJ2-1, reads KAGVTQTPRYLIKTRGQQVTLSCSPISGHRSVSWYQQTPGQGLQFLFEYFSETQRNKGNFPGRFSGRQFSNSRSEMNVSTLELGDSALYLCASSLVPEYNEQFFGPGTRLTVL.

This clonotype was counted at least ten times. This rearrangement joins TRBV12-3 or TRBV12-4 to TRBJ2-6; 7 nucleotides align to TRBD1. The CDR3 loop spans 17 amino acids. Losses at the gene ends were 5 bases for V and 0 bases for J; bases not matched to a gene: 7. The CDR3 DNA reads TGTGCCAGCAGTCCCTTCGAGGGGGCCTCTGGGGCCAACGTCCTGACTTTC. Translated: CASSPFEGASGANVLTF.

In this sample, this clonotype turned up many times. CDR3 sequence: CASSLTGYNTEAFF. CDR3 DNA: TGTGCCAGCAGCCTTACAGGCTACAACACTGAAGCTTTCTTT. The rearrangement uses TRBV5-5 and TRBJ1-1; a weak D match, TRBD1 (5 bases). The V gene lost 4 bases and the J gene lost 2 bases, with 12 bases spanning the gap. In germline, CDR1 is SGHKS, CDR2 YYEKEE (reference sequence). CDR3 length: 14 residues.

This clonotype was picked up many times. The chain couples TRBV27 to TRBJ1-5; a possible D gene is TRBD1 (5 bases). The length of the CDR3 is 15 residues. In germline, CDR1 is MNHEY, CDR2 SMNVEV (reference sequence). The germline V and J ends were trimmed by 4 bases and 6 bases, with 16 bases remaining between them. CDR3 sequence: CASSWGAGSGQPQHF. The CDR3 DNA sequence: TGTGCCAGCAGTTGGGGCGCGGGGTCGGGTCAGCCCCAGCATTTT.

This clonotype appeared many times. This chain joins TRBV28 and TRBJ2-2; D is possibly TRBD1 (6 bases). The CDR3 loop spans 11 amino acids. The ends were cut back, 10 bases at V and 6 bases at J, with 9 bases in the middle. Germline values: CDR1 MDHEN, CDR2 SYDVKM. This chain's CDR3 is CAIQGAGELFF. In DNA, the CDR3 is TGTGCCATACAGGGTGCCGGGGAGCTGTTTTTT. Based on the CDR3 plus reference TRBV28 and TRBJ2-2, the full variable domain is DVKVTQSSRYLVKRTGEKVFLECVQDMDHENMFWYRQDPGLGLRLIYFSYDVKMKEKGDIPEGYSVSREKKERFSLILESASTNQTSMYLCAIQGAGELFFGEGSRLTVL.

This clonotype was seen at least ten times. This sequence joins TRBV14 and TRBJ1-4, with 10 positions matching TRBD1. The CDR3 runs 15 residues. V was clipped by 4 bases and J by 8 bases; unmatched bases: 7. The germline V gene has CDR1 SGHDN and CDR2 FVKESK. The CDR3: CASSLWDRGIEKLFF. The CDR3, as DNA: TGTGCCAGCAGCCTATGGGACAGGGGCATCGAAAAACTGTTTTTT. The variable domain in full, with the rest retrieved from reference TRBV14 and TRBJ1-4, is EAGVTQFPSHSVIEKGQTVTLRCDPISGHDNLYWYRRVMGKEIKFLLHFVKESKQDESGMPNNRFLAERTGGTYSTLKVQPAELEDSGVYFCASSLWDRGIEKLFFGSGTQLSVL.

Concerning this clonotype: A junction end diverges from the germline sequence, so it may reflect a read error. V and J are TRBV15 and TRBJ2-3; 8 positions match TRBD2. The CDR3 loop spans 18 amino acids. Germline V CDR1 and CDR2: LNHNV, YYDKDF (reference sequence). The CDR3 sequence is CATSRASTSVRAGDTQYF. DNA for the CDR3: TGTGCCACCAGCAGAGCGTCGACTAGCGTGAGGGCGGGAGATACACAGTATTTT.

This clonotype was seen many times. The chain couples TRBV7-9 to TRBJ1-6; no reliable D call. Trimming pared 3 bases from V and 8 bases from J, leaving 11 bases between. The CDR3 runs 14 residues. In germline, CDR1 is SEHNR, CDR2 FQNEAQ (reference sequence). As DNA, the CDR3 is TGTGCCAGCAGCTTCACCGGAGCGGATTCACCCCTCCACTTT. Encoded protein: CASSFTGADSPLHF. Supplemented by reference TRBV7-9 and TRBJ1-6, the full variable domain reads DTGVSQNPRHKITKRGQNVTFRCDPISEHNRLYWYRQTLGQGPEFLTYFQNEAQLEKSRLLSDRFSAERPKGSFSTLEIQRTEQGDSAMYLCASSFTGADSPLHFGNGTRLTVT.

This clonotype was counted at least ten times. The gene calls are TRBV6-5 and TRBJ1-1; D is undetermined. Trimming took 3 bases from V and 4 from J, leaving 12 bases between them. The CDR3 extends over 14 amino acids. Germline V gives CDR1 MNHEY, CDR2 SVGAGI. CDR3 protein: CASSYRQEGTEAFF. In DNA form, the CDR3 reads TGTGCCAGCAGTTATCGCCAGGAGGGCACTGAAGCTTTCTTT.

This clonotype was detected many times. The CDR3 DNA is TGTGCCAGCAGCTTCGAACAGGTTCGGTACGAGCAGTACTTC. This encodes CASSFEQVRYEQYF. The J gene is TRBJ2-7, the V gene TRBV7-8; weak D call: TRBD1 (5 bases). Germline assignment: CDR1 SGHVS and CDR2 FQNEAQ. The CDR3 is 14 amino acids. V was pared by 3 bases and J by 4 bases, with 13 bases between. The full variable domain, its missing parts supplied by reference TRBV7-8 and TRBJ2-7, is GAGVSQSPRYKVAKRGQDVALRCDPISGHVSLFWYQQALGQGPEFLTYFQNEAQLDKSGLPSDRFFAERPEGSVSTLKIQRTQQEDSAVYLCASSFEQVRYEQYFGPGTRLTVT.

In DNA form, the CDR3 reads TGCGCCAGCAGCTTGGGCCCCGGGTCTCAGATCGGCTACGAGCAGTACTTC. Protein: CASSLGPGSQIGYEQYF. This rearrangement joins TRBV5-1 to TRBJ2-7; D remains unclear. Per germline, CDR1 SGHRS and CDR2 YFSETQ. The CDR3 totals 17 residues. Trimming left V 0 bases short and J 3 bases short, with 19 bases between.

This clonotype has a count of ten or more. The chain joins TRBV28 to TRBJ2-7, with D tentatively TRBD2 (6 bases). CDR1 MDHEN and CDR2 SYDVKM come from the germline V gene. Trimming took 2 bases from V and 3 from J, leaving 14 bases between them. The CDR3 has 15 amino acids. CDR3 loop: CASSLPGTGLYEQYF. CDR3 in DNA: TGTGCCAGCAGTTTACCCGGGACTGGCCTCTACGAGCAGTACTTC.

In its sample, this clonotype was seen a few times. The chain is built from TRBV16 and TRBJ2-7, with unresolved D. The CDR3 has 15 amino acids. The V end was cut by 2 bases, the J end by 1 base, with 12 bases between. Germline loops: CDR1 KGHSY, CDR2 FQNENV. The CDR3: CASSQDRSVSYEQYF. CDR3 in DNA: TGTGCCAGCAGCCAAGACCGGTCCGTTTCCTACGAGCAGTACTTC.

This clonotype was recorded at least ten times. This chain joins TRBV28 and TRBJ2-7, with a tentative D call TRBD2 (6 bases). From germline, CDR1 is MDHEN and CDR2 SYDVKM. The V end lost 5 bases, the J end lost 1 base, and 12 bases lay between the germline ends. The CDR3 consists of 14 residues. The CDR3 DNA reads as TGTGCCAGCAGTACATCCGGGACTTCCTACGAGCAGTACTTC. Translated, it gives CASSTSGTSYEQYF.

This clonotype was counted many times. The CDR3 nucleotides read TGTGCCAGCAGCTTACGGGCGGATACGCAGTATTTT. The encoded protein is CASSLRADTQYF. This chain connects TRBV7-8 to TRBJ2-3; D uncertain. V lost 2 bases, J lost 6 bases, and 6 bases lay in between. The CDR3 is 12 residues long. Germline V CDR1 and CDR2: SGHVS, FQNEAQ.

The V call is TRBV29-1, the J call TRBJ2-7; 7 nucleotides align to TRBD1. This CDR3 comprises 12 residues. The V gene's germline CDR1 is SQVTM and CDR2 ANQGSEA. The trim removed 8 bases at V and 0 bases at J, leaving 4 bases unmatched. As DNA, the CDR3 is TGCAGCTTTACAGGGGCCTCCTACGAGCAGTACTTC. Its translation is CSFTGASYEQYF.

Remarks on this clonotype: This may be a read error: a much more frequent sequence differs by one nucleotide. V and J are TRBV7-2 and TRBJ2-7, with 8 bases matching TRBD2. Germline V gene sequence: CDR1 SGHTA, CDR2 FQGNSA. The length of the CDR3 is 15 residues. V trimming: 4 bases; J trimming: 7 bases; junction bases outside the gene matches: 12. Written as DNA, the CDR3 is TGTGCCAGCAGCTACACTACGGGAGGGCGGAAAGAGCAGTACTTC. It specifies CASSYTTGGRKEQYF.

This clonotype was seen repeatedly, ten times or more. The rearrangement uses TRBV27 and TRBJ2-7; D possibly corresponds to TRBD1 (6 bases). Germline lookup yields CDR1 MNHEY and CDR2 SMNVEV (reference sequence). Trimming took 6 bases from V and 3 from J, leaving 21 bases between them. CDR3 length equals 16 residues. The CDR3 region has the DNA TGTGCCAGCAGCACCGGACAGATAGACTCCATCTACGAGCAGTACTTC. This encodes CASSTGQIDSIYEQYF.

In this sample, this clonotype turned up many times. The CDR3 DNA follows: TGTGCCAGCAGTGGAAACACCATATATTTT. Encoded protein: CASSGNTIYF. The chain has TRBV7-9 and TRBJ1-3; D uncertain. Germline lookup yields CDR1 SEHNR and CDR2 FQNEAQ (reference sequence). V was clipped by 6 bases and J by 3 bases, with 0 bases between them. The CDR3 loop spans 10 amino acids. Filled out from reference TRBV7-9 and TRBJ1-3, the complete variable domain reads DTGVSQNPRHKITKRGQNVTFRCDPISEHNRLYWYRQTLGQGPEFLTYFQNEAQLEKSRLLSDRFSAERPKGSFSTLEIQRTEQGDSAMYLCASSGNTIYFGEGSWLTVV.

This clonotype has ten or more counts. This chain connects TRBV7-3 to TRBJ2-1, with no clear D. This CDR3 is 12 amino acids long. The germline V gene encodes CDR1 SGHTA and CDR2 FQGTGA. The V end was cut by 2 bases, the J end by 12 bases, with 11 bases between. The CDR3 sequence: CASSLQFGRQFF. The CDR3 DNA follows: TGTGCCAGCAGCTTACAGTTCGGTAGGCAGTTCTTC. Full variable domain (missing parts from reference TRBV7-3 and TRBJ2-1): GAGVSQTPSNKVTEKGKYVELRCDPISGHTALYWYRQSLGQGPEFLIYFQGTGAADDSGLPNDRFFAVRPEGSVSTLKIQRTERGDSAVYLCASSLQFGRQFFGPGTRLTVL.

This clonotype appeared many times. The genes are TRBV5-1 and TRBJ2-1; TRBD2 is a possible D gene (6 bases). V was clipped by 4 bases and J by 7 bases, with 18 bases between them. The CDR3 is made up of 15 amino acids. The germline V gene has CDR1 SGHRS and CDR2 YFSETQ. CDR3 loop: CASSQRSSAGNEQFF. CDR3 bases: TGCGCCAGCAGCCAACGGTCTAGCGCAGGGAATGAGCAGTTCTTC. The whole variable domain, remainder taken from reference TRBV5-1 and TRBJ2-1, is KAGVTQTPRYLIKTRGQQVTLSCSPISGHRSVSWYQQTPGQGLQFLFEYFSETQRNKGNFPGRFSGRQFSNSRSEMNVSTLELGDSALYLCASSQRSSAGNEQFFGPGTRLTVL.

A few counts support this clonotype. CDR3 nucleotide sequence: TGTGCCAGCAGCTTAAATATGGGGGAGACCCAGTACTTC. This gives the protein CASSLNMGETQYF. The rearrangement uses TRBV11-3 and TRBJ2-5; D is ambiguous. CDR1 is SGHNT and CDR2 is YENEEA in the germline V gene. CDR3 size: 13 residues. V dropped 2 bases and J dropped 5 bases, with 9 bases sitting between them.